This T cell receptor (beta chain) was sequenced for a study of blood T cell repertoires in COVID-19. The overall study: Acute-phase and convalescent COVID-19 samples originated in the United States, Italy and Spain. Nucleic acid was either cDNA or gDNA, and it came from T cells, B-cell-depleted T cells, or PBMCs.

V shed 5 bases and J 1 base; nucleotides not matched to a gene: 6. Germline loops: CDR1 MNHNS, CDR2 SASEGT. This CDR3 comprises 15 residues. Study processing details: The authors estimated nucleated cell counts from reference gene primer amplification. TCRdb's table, derived via immunoSEQ multiplex PCR, lists solely in-frame clones and lacks some. The DNA gave D and trimming, while V, J and clone size come from that table. The table records approximately 54,000 clones, 80% to 90% of them present only once. This chain links TRBV6-1 with TRBJ2-3; 7 bases align to TRBD2. The receptor was derived from a woman aged 55 to 70 with acute or convalescent COVID-19. Sequencing used peripheral blood. The CDR3 DNA sequence: TGTGCCAGCAGTCAACTAGCGCGTCGCACAGATACGCAGTATTTT. It encodes CASSQLARRTDTQYF.